Following are 20 T cell receptor beta chains from one sample sequenced in a study of cytomegalovirus exposure and HLA in healthy donors. Vbeta (60) and Jbeta (13) primers were used in the PCR. Data came from immunoSEQ multiplex PCR; TCRdb stores just in-frame clones and leaves some out. The sample records about 120,000 clones, 67% being singletons. Sequenced material: PBMCs. These receptors were collected from a man younger than 35 in good health and CMV-seropositive.

The chain has TRBV6-5 and TRBJ1-6; the D is unclear. CDR3 length equals 15 residues. Germline V gene sequence: CDR1 MNHEY, CDR2 SVGAGI. Between the trimmed V and J ends, which lost 2 bases and 8 bases, there was a span of 13 bases. CDR3 amino acids: CASSYRGPADSPLHF. The DNA of the CDR3 is TGTGCCAGCAGTTACCGCGGTCCAGCGGATTCACCCCTCCACTTT.

V usage is TRBV19 and J usage is TRBJ1-1; a possible D gene is TRBD1 (6 bases). The germline CDR1 and CDR2 sequences are LNHDA and SQIVND (reference sequence). Trimming removed 3 bases at V and 11 bases at J, with 13 bases between. There are 12 residues in the CDR3. CDR3 bases: TGTGCCAGTAGTATGGGGGGGCGTCGCGCTTTCTTT. Protein: CASSMGGRRAFF.

This clone came up a few times. The V call is TRBV5-5, the J call TRBJ1-2, with TRBD1 as a possible D gene (6 bases). The CDR3 sequence is 16 residues long. CDR1 and CDR2 from the germline V gene are SGHKS and YYEKEE (reference sequence). V was trimmed by 0 bases and J by 4 bases, leaving 16 bases between them. CDR3 amino acids: CASSLVSGATLYGYTF. The CDR3 DNA reads as TGTGCCAGCAGCTTGGTATCAGGGGCGACTCTCTATGGCTACACCTTC.

As DNA, the CDR3 is TGTGCCAGCAGCTTAGGGCTAGCGGGAGTTCAAGAGACCCAGTACTTC. Translation gives CASSLGLAGVQETQYF. The gene calls are TRBV11-3 and TRBJ2-5; 10 bases are shared with TRBD2. V was pared by 1 base and J by 2 bases, with 4 bases of the junction left unmatched. The CDR3 covers 16 residues. From germline, CDR1 is SGHNT and CDR2 YENEEA. Using reference TRBV11-3 and TRBJ2-5 for the parts outside the CDR3, the full variable domain is EAGVVQSPRYKIIEKKQPVAFWCNPISGHNTLYWYLQNLGQGPELLIRYENEEAVDDSQLPKDRFSAERLKGVDSTLKIQPAELGDSAVYLCASSLGLAGVQETQYFGPGTRLLVL.

This clone has only a few counts. The V gene is TRBV23-1, the J gene TRBJ1-5; no reliable D call. TRBV23-1 is an open reading frame whose function is uncertain. V shed 2 bases and J shed 7 bases, with 21 bases lying between them. This CDR3 region has 17 residues. The DNA for the CDR3 is TGCGCCAGCAGTCAAACCCCGGGCGGGCTCTTAAGCCAGCCCCAGCATTTT. Its protein is CASSQTPGGLLSQPQHF.

This clone showed up just a few times. Other DNA sequences in this sample translate to the same CDR3. The chain recombines TRBV9 with TRBJ1-6, with 8 positions matching TRBD1. The CDR3 has 14 residues. Germline V gene data show CDR1 as SGDLS and CDR2 as YYNGEE. J was trimmed by 7 bases and V by 4 bases; bases with no gene match: 4. DNA of the CDR3: TGTGCCAGCAGCCGAGACAGGGGAAATTCACCCCTCCACTTT. The encoded protein is CASSRDRGNSPLHF.

This chain links TRBV4-1 with TRBJ2-3; TRBD2 aligns across 12 bases. V was clipped by 6 bases and J by 3 bases; unmatched bases: 16. The CDR3 has 19 residues. Germline V CDR1 and CDR2: MGHRA, YSYEKL. The CDR3 spells CASSRTRGPSGGGTDTQYF. The CDR3 region has the DNA TGCGCCAGCAGTCGCACAAGGGGGCCTAGCGGGGGGGGAACAGATACGCAGTATTTT.

A few counts support this clone. The chain recombines TRBV11-3 with TRBJ2-7; D unclear. CDR3 length: 14 residues. Deletions cut 5 bases from V and 3 bases from J, with 14 bases between. Germline V gives CDR1 SGHNT, CDR2 YENEEA. The chain's CDR3 is CASSPSRHRYEQYF. The CDR3 DNA sequence: TGTGCCAGCAGCCCTAGTAGGCACCGCTACGAGCAGTACTTC. The full variable domain, rest sourced from reference TRBV11-3 and TRBJ2-7, is EAGVVQSPRYKIIEKKQPVAFWCNPISGHNTLYWYLQNLGQGPELLIRYENEEAVDDSQLPKDRFSAERLKGVDSTLKIQPAELGDSAVYLCASSPSRHRYEQYFGPGTRLTVT.

This rearrangement joins TRBV2 to TRBJ2-7; D possibly corresponds to TRBD2 (7 bases). Trimming shortened V by 8 bases and J by 0 bases, and 20 bases separated the two germline ends. The germline gives CDR1 SNHLY, CDR2 FYNNEI. The CDR3 has 16 amino acids. DNA of the CDR3: TGTGCCAGCTGCCCCCGGGGGGCCCAGGGCTCCTACGAGCAGTACTTC. The encoded protein is CASCPRGAQGSYEQYF.

CDR3 nucleotide sequence: TGTGCCAGCTTAAGGGGCAGCGATATGAACACTGAAGCTTTCTTT. Protein product: CASLRGSDMNTEAFF. V and J are TRBV6-6 and TRBJ1-1, with a tentative D call TRBD1 (5 bases). The CDR3 covers 15 residues. Trimming cost V 8 bases and J 0 bases, with 16 bases left between them. Germline V gives CDR1 MNHNY, CDR2 SVGAGI (reference sequence).

The rearrangement joins TRBV15 to TRBJ2-1; TRBD1 matches at 8 bases. The CDR3 is 15 amino acids. V trimming: 2 bases; J trimming: 7 bases; junction bases outside the gene matches: 7. The V gene's germline CDR1 is LNHNV and CDR2 YYDKDF (reference sequence). CDR3 sequence (DNA): TGTGCCACCAGCAGACGACCCGACAGGGGAAATGAGCAGTTCTTC. Its translation is CATSRRPDRGNEQFF.

In its sample, this clone was seen a few times. This CDR3 reads CAISALELVGASYGYTF. The CDR3 DNA follows: TGTGCCATCAGTGCCCTCGAACTGGTGGGGGCGTCCTATGGCTACACCTTC. The chain is built from TRBV10-3 and TRBJ1-2; D is perhaps TRBD1 (6 bases). The CDR3 runs to 17 residues. Trimming pared 4 bases from V and 4 bases from J, leaving 22 bases between. Germline CDR1 is ENHRY and CDR2 is SYGVKD.

This clone was seen more than once but under ten times. This sample includes further DNA sequences coding for the same CDR3. V gene TRBV20-1 combines with J gene TRBJ2-5, with 7 bases aligning to TRBD2. CDR3 size: 11 residues. Trimming at V came to 6 bases and at J to 5 bases, leaving 3 bases not matched to a gene. Per the germline V gene, CDR1 is DFQATT and CDR2 is SNEGSKA (reference sequence). The CDR3 sequence is CSAWRGETQYF. Written as DNA, the CDR3 is TGCAGTGCCTGGCGGGGGGAGACCCAGTACTTC.

This CDR3 reads CASSEAGKGSEAFF. CDR3 DNA sequence: TGTGCCAGCAGTGAGGCAGGGAAGGGGTCTGAAGCTTTCTTT. This sequence joins TRBV6-5 and TRBJ1-1; tentatively, D is TRBD1 (5 bases). V was clipped by 5 bases and J by 6 bases, with 16 bases between them. This CDR3 is built from 14 residues. Germline V gene sequence: CDR1 MNHEY, CDR2 SVGAGI.

This clone was detected a few times. The rearrangement links TRBV20-1 to TRBJ1-2; D unresolved. Germline CDR1 and CDR2: DFQATT and SNEGSKA (reference sequence). CDR3 length: 10 residues. CDR3 sequence (DNA): TGCAGGGGAGCCGACTATGGCTACACCTTC. Protein product: CRGADYGYTF.

The CDR3 sequence: CASKTIAGGSYEQYV. The CDR3 DNA sequence: TGTGCCAGCAAAACAATAGCGGGGGGATCCTACGAGCAGTACGTC. V and J are TRBV6-4 and TRBJ2-7; 10 bases are shared with TRBD2. After removal of 7 bases from V and 1 base from J, the junction contained 7 bases not matched to a gene. Germline CDR1 and CDR2: MRHNA and SNTAGT. The CDR3 is made up of 15 amino acids.

The gene calls are TRBV6-5 and TRBJ1-1, with D perhaps TRBD1 (5 bases). The CDR3 runs 15 residues. Germline V gives CDR1 MNHEY, CDR2 SVGAGI. The ends were cut back, 6 bases at V and 7 bases at J, with 21 bases in the middle. CDR3 residues: CASRLFAQGFVEAFF. DNA for the CDR3: TGTGCCAGCAGACTCTTCGCTCAGGGTTTTGTTGAAGCTTTCTTT.

This clone was seen just once. The V gene is TRBV27, the J gene TRBJ1-2; possible D gene TRBD1, 5 bases. The V gene's germline CDR1 is MNHEY and CDR2 SMNVEV (reference sequence). V was trimmed by 6 bases and J by 0 bases, leaving 14 bases between them. There are 15 residues in the CDR3. The CDR3: CASRASGGANYGYTF. CDR3 DNA sequence: TGTGCCAGCAGGGCCTCGGGGGGAGCTAACTATGGCTACACCTTC.

The table lists this clone with a count of one. The chain couples TRBV5-1 to TRBJ2-1, with unresolved D. The germline V gene encodes CDR1 SGHRS and CDR2 YFSETQ. The V and J ends lost 4 bases and 7 bases respectively, with 6 bases between them. The CDR3 contains 11 residues. CDR3 protein: CASSRSNEQFF. The CDR3 bases are TGCGCCAGCAGCCGGAGTAATGAGCAGTTCTTC.

This clone was recorded a few times. This chain connects TRBV5-6 to TRBJ2-1; TRBD2 is a possible D gene (6 bases). The V end lost 4 bases, the J end lost 5 bases, and 16 bases lay between the germline ends. CDR1 SGHDT and CDR2 YYEEEE come from the germline V gene. The CDR3 consists of 15 residues. CDR3 in DNA: TGTGCCAGCAGCCCTCCTTGGGGGGTAAACAATGAGCAGTTCTTC. Translating gives CASSPPWGVNNEQFF.